The 8 T cell receptor beta chains below come from one sample, sequenced in a study of cytomegalovirus exposure and HLA in healthy donors. PCR primers comprised 60 Vbeta and 13 Jbeta primers. Using immunoSEQ multiplex PCR, the repertoire was profiled, and TCRdb retains in-frame clones only, with some absent. Of about 110,000 clones detected, 75% appear once; the ten largest clones hold 2.5% to 3%. Sequences were obtained from PBMCs. The receptors shown here come from a male donor in good health and CMV-seropositive.

The chain recombines TRBV6-5 with TRBJ2-7; a possible D gene is TRBD2 (6 bases). The CDR3 sequence is 15 residues long. Looked up from germline, CDR1 is MNHEY and CDR2 is SVGAGI. V was cut by 2 bases and J by 6 bases, with 17 bases left in between. The CDR3 sequence is CASSYMRGTPREQYF. For the CDR3, the DNA is TGTGCCAGCAGTTACATGAGAGGGACTCCCCGCGAGCAGTACTTC.

This clone came up a few times. The chain couples TRBV19 to TRBJ2-5; 8 bases fit TRBD1. From germline, CDR1 is LNHDA and CDR2 SQIVND (reference sequence). This CDR3 contains 16 residues. V dropped 2 bases and J dropped 5; count of bases not matched to a gene: 10. CDR3 DNA: TGTGCCAGTAGTATACCCACAGGGGGAAGGAGCGAGACCCAGTACTTC. Amino acids: CASSIPTGGRSETQYF.

This clone was observed once. V and J are TRBV13 and TRBJ1-2, with D perhaps matching TRBD1 (5 bases). Germline V gene data show CDR1 as PRHDT and CDR2 as FYEKMQ (reference sequence). V lost 5 bases, J lost 2 bases, and 9 bases lay in between. The CDR3 has 13 residues. Here the CDR3 reads CASSRRENYGYTF. CDR3 nucleotide sequence: TGTGCCAGCAGCCGCAGGGAAAACTATGGCTACACCTTC.

This chain connects TRBV7-9 to TRBJ1-1, with 8 bases that match TRBD1. The junction had 5 bases not matched to a gene; V was cut back by 6 bases and J by 8 bases. This CDR3 is 12 amino acids long. Germline CDR1 SEHNR, CDR2 FQNEAQ (reference sequence). The CDR3 DNA reads as TGTGCCAGCAGGCGTGGGGACAGGGAAGCTTTCTTT. Amino acid sequence: CASRRGDREAFF.

V gene TRBV4-1 combines with J gene TRBJ1-2, with D hard to call. Looked up from germline, CDR1 is MGHRA and CDR2 is YSYEKL. Trimming left V 2 bases short and J 4 bases short, with 14 bases between. The length of the CDR3 is 15 residues. The CDR3 spells CASSQLGATVYGYTF. Here the CDR3 DNA reads TGCGCCAGCAGCCAACTCGGAGCAACTGTCTATGGCTACACCTTC.

CDR3 amino acids: CASSPPQVNYGYTF. The CDR3 DNA reads as TGTGCCAGCTCACCCCCACAGGTTAACTATGGCTACACCTTC. V and J are TRBV18 and TRBJ1-2; weak D call: TRBD1 (5 bases). There are 14 residues in the CDR3. The V and J ends lost 3 bases and 1 base respectively, with 9 bases between them. Germline assignment: CDR1 KGHSH and CDR2 LQKENI.

This clone came up once. This sequence joins TRBV12-5 and TRBJ2-2; unclear D gene. The CDR3 has 14 amino acids. V shed 2 bases and J shed 2 bases, with 6 bases lying between them. Looked up from germline, CDR1 is LGHNT and CDR2 is FRNRAP. CDR3 DNA: TGTGCTAGTGGTTTGACGACAAACACCGGGGAGCTGTTTTTT. The encoded protein is CASGLTTNTGELFF.

This rearrangement joins TRBV7-6 to TRBJ2-1; possible D gene TRBD2, 5 bases. This CDR3 region has 12 residues. The germline CDR1 and CDR2 sequences are SGHVS and FNYEAQ. V lost 4 bases to trimming and J lost 9 bases, with 10 bases between them. The CDR3 sequence: CASSYPRGEQFF. The CDR3 nucleotides read TGTGCCAGCAGCTACCCTCGGGGTGAGCAGTTCTTC.